The present TCR beta chain was sequenced within a study of control samples from healthy donors and cancer patients. Germline CDR1 reads SGHTA; CDR2 reads FQGNSA. After removal of 4 bases from V and 3 bases from J, the junction contained 7 bases not matched to a gene. The CDR3 is 16 amino acids. Assay: immunoSEQ multiplex PCR; the TCRdb copy retains only in-frame clones and omits some. This table has 80,000 to 100,000 clones, around 88% appearing once. The receptor was derived from a man aged 25 to 45 in good health. The sequencing sample was made of blood. V and J are TRBV7-2 and TRBJ2-7; 12 nucleotides agree with TRBD2. CDR3 loop: CASSSLAGGVFYEQYF. The CDR3 nucleotides are TGTGCCAGCAGCTCCCTAGCGGGAGGGGTTTTCTACGAGCAGTACTTC.